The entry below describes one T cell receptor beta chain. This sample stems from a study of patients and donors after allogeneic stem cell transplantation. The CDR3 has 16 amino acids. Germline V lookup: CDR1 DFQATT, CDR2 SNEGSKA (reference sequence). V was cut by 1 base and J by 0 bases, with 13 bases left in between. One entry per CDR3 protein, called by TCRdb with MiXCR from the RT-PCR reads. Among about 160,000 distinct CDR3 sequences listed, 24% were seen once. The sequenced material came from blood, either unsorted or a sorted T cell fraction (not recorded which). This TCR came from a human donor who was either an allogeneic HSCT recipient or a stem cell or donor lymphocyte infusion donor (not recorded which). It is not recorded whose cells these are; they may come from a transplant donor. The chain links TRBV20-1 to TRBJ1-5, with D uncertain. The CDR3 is CSARVGDGGSNQPQHF. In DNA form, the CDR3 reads TGCAGTGCTAGAGTCGGAGACGGAGGTAGCAATCAGCCCCAGCATTTT.